The 28 T cell receptor beta chains in this list originate from one sample, sequenced in a study of blood T cell repertoires in COVID-19. TCRdb's table, derived via immunoSEQ multiplex PCR, lists solely in-frame clones and lacks some. Among some 20,000 clones listed, 70% to 85% were seen once. Sequenced: peripheral blood. The source of these receptors is a human donor in a cohort sampled during active COVID-19.

The chain carries TRBV4-3 and TRBJ2-6, with TRBD1 matching 9 bases. Germline CDR1 reads LGHNA; CDR2 reads YSLEER. With 5 bases clipped from V and 0 bases from J, the junction kept 5 bases outside the gene matches. This CDR3 has 17 amino acids. CDR3 nucleotide sequence: TGCGCCAGCAGCACCCGACAGGGGGGCTCTGGGGCCAACGTCCTGACTTTC. This translates into CASSTRQGGSGANVLTF.

This clone was seen only once. The J gene is TRBJ2-1, the V gene TRBV7-9, with 8 bases identical to TRBD2. The J segment lost 11 bases and the V segment lost 4 bases, leaving 13 bases of the junction unmatched. This CDR3 is built from 15 residues. Looked up from germline, CDR1 is SEHNR and CDR2 is FQNEAQ (reference sequence). For the CDR3, the DNA is TGTGCCAGCAGCTATTCTTCGGGGGGGCGAGAACAGCAGTTCTTC. Translating it yields CASSYSSGGREQQFF.

The rearrangement uses TRBV13 and TRBJ2-5; 7 bases are a match to TRBD2. Germline CDR1 PRHDT, CDR2 FYEKMQ (reference sequence). V gave up 5 bases and J gave up 4 bases; unmatched junction bases: 10. The CDR3 spans 15 residues. Here the CDR3 DNA reads TGTGCCAGCAGCCCAACAAGGAGGGAGGGAGAGACCCAGTACTTC. Its protein product is CASSPTRREGETQYF.

This chain connects TRBV19 to TRBJ2-7; D is possibly TRBD1 (7 bases). The V end was cut by 9 bases, the J end by 6 bases, with 27 bases between. Germline V gene data show CDR1 as LNHDA and CDR2 as SQIVND (reference sequence). The CDR3 consists of 16 residues. CDR3 coding DNA: TGTGCCAGCAGGGGGACTCACAGGGGTATCGCTGGCGAGCAGTACTTC. It specifies CASRGTHRGIAGEQYF.

The rearrangement uses TRBV28 and TRBJ1-1; TRBD1 might be the D (5 bases). Germline V CDR1 and CDR2: MDHEN, SYDVKM. Trimming cost V 5 bases and J 2 bases, with 15 bases left between them. The CDR3 is 15 amino acids. CDR3 bases: TGTGCCAGCAGTCCTCACATGGGGGGAAACACTGAAGCTTTCTTT. Amino acid sequence: CASSPHMGGNTEAFF.

V and J are TRBV9 and TRBJ1-3; D possibly corresponds to TRBD1 (6 bases). CDR3 length: 16 amino acids. Trimming took 1 base from V and 0 from J, leaving 11 bases between them. Germline assignment: CDR1 SGDLS and CDR2 YYNGEE. The chain's CDR3 is CASSVKGDASGNTIYF. CDR3 coding DNA: TGTGCCAGCAGCGTAAAGGGGGACGCCTCTGGAAACACCATATATTTT.

This clone was seen a few times. This chain uses TRBV4-2 with TRBJ2-5; the D gene is possibly TRBD1 (5 bases). The CDR3 has 14 amino acids. CDR1 is LGHNA and CDR2 is YNFKEQ in the germline V gene. Trimming removed 0 bases from V and 3 bases from J, with 8 bases in between. The CDR3 DNA reads as TGTGCCAGCAGCCAAGATGCCAGGGAAGAGACCCAGTACTTC. Protein: CASSQDAREETQYF.

The genes are TRBV5-4 and TRBJ2-2; possible D gene TRBD2, 5 bases. The germline gives CDR1 SGHNT, CDR2 YYREEE (reference sequence). V lost 1 base and J 0 bases, leaving 10 bases between the germline ends. The CDR3 totals 16 residues. CDR3 residues: CASSLRGYTNTGELFF. CDR3 DNA: TGTGCCAGCAGCTTGAGAGGGTACACGAACACCGGGGAGCTGTTTTTT.

The chain is built from TRBV6-6 and TRBJ1-4, with D possibly TRBD1 on 6 matching bases. V was pared by 10 bases and J by 8 bases, with 20 bases between. The CDR3 contains 14 residues. Looked up from germline, CDR1 is MNHNY and CDR2 is SVGAGI (reference sequence). The CDR3 here is CAIGTGTDLEKLFF. CDR3 coding DNA: TGTGCCATCGGCACAGGGACGGACCTAGAAAAACTGTTTTTT.

This clone has more than one count but fewer than ten. V usage is TRBV2 and J usage is TRBJ1-5, with D possibly TRBD1 on 6 matching bases. V was cut by 7 bases and J by 0 bases, with 10 bases left in between. The germline gives CDR1 SNHLY, CDR2 FYNNEI. The CDR3 length is 14 residues. The CDR3 DNA sequence: TGTGCCAGCACACAGGGCTATAGCAATCAGCCCCAGCATTTT. Amino acids: CASTQGYSNQPQHF.

The J gene is TRBJ2-1, the V gene TRBV4-1, with D unclear. Trimming removed 4 bases at V and 4 bases at J, with 14 bases between. CDR3 length: 15 amino acids. The germline V gene encodes CDR1 MGHRA and CDR2 YSYEKL. CDR3 loop: CASSRLAPDYNEQFF. CDR3 DNA: TGCGCCAGCAGCCGTTTAGCACCAGATTACAATGAGCAGTTCTTC.

This clone appeared a few times. V and J are TRBV30 and TRBJ2-7; unclear D gene. Germline V CDR1 and CDR2: GTSNPN, SVGIG (reference sequence). The V end lost 2 bases, the J end lost 13 bases, and 6 bases lay between the germline ends. This CDR3 region has 8 residues. CDR3 in DNA: TGTGCCTGGAGTCGCGGTTACTTC. Amino acids: CAWSRGYF.

The chain combines TRBV10-3 with TRBJ2-7, with unresolved D. Germline values: CDR1 ENHRY, CDR2 SYGVKD. This CDR3 has 12 amino acids. V lost 10 bases and J 3 bases, leaving 13 bases between the germline ends. The CDR3 spells CASGTTNYEQYF. The CDR3, as DNA: TGTGCCAGCGGCACGACGAACTACGAGCAGTACTTC.

The V call is TRBV24-1, the J call TRBJ1-3; D may be TRBD1 (6 bases). There are 14 residues in the CDR3. Germline V lookup: CDR1 KGHDR, CDR2 SFDVKD. V was shortened by 6 bases and J by 0 bases, with 8 bases between the two germline ends. CDR3 DNA sequence: TGTGCCACCAGTCTCAGGGGCTCTGGAAACACCATATATTTT. It yields the protein CATSLRGSGNTIYF.

The chain uses TRBV28 and TRBJ2-2, with TRBD1 identical over 11 bases. CDR1 MDHEN and CDR2 SYDVKM come from the germline V gene. The CDR3 consists of 18 residues. V shed 6 bases, J shed 1 base, and the junction held 10 bases outside the gene matches. CDR3: CASRRGQGAKRNTGELFF. CDR3 in DNA: TGTGCCAGCAGACGCGGACAGGGGGCAAAGAGGAACACCGGGGAGCTGTTTTTT.

The table lists this clone with a count of one. The chain recombines TRBV6-4 with TRBJ2-2; 8 bases align to TRBD2. Trimming cost V 4 bases and J 5 bases; bases outside gene matches: 0. CDR1 and CDR2 (germline): MRHNA, SNTAGT. The CDR3 spans 13 residues. For the CDR3, the DNA is TGTGCCAGCAGTGCTAGCGGGACCGGGGAGCTGTTTTTT. The encoded protein is CASSASGTGELFF.

V usage is TRBV5-6 and J usage is TRBJ2-5, with a possible D match to TRBD1 (6 bases). The germline V gene has CDR1 SGHDT and CDR2 YYEEEE. The length of the CDR3 is 13 residues. Trimming left V 4 bases short and J 9 bases short, with 16 bases between. CDR3 bases: TGTGCCAGCAGCCTCAGGGGTGGACGGTCCCAGTACTTC. Its translation: CASSLRGGRSQYF.

The chain carries TRBV29-1 and TRBJ2-7, with D possibly being TRBD1 (6 bases). This CDR3 comprises 14 residues. The germline V gene has CDR1 SQVTM and CDR2 ANQGSEA. V shed 4 bases and J shed 5 bases, with 18 bases lying between them. CDR3 coding DNA: TGCAGCGTTGTACGCCAGGGGCGCCGGGACGAGCAGTACTTC. Translating it yields CSVVRQGRRDEQYF.

This clone was observed a handful of times. This chain links TRBV5-1 with TRBJ1-1; D possibly corresponds to TRBD1 (5 bases). Germline assignment: CDR1 SGHRS and CDR2 YFSETQ. The CDR3 spans 13 residues. With 4 bases removed from V and 4 bases from J, the gap between germline ends came to 11 bases. In DNA form, the CDR3 reads TGCGCCAGCAGCGTTCAGGGTGGCACTGAAGCTTTCTTT. Its translation is CASSVQGGTEAFF.

The rearrangement uses TRBV6-5 and TRBJ1-4, with D possibly being TRBD1 (5 bases). With 2 bases removed from V and 5 bases from J, the gap between germline ends came to 9 bases. The CDR3 loop spans 14 amino acids. CDR1 is MNHEY, CDR2 SVGAGI, per germline. CDR3 bases: TGTGCCAGCAGTTACGGGGCAGGGAATGAAAAACTGTTTTTT. Its translation is CASSYGAGNEKLFF.

This clone is categorized as medium-sized. The chain recombines TRBV6-5 with TRBJ2-1; D is perhaps TRBD1 (5 bases). This CDR3 contains 12 residues. V was clipped by 2 bases and J by 7 bases, with 6 bases between them. CDR1 and CDR2 (germline): MNHEY, SVGAGI. CDR3 nucleotides: TGTGCCAGCAGTTACACAGGAAATGAGCAGTTCTTC. Amino acids: CASSYTGNEQFF.

This chain links TRBV28 with TRBJ2-7; TRBD1 aligns across 7 bases. The V gene's germline CDR1 is MDHEN and CDR2 SYDVKM. J gave up 6 bases and V 4 bases, and 9 bases lay outside the gene matches. This CDR3 contains 14 residues. The CDR3 sequence is CASSSRDSGREQYF. In nucleotides, the CDR3 is TGTGCCAGCAGTTCCCGGGACAGCGGTCGCGAGCAGTACTTC.

This chain connects TRBV7-2 to TRBJ2-7, with D possibly matching TRBD1 (6 bases). Germline-derived CDR1 and CDR2 are SGHTA and FQGNSA. V gave up 0 bases and J gave up 4 bases, with 10 bases separating them. CDR3 length: 14 residues. CDR3 sequence: CASSLAGQGYEQYF. The CDR3 nucleotides read TGTGCCAGCAGCTTAGCAGGCCAGGGGTACGAGCAGTACTTC.

The V and J genes are TRBV6-2 or TRBV6-3 and TRBJ2-1; TRBD2 matches 14 bases. CDR1 and CDR2 (germline): MNHEY, SVGEGT. Unmatched junction bases numbered 1, after V lost 0 bases and J lost 6 bases. CDR3 length equals 16 residues. CDR3 DNA: TGTGCCAGCAGTTACTCGGGACTAGCGGGAGCCAATGAGCAGTTCTTC. This translates into CASSYSGLAGANEQFF.

J is TRBJ2-5 and V is TRBV5-6; D gene unclear. The CDR3 is 13 residues long. Deletions cut 0 bases from V and 3 bases from J, with 6 bases between. The germline V gene encodes CDR1 SGHDT and CDR2 YYEEEE. CDR3 protein: CASSLVVEETQYF. The CDR3 nucleotides read TGTGCCAGCAGCTTGGTGGTAGAAGAGACCCAGTACTTC. Looking up the rest from reference TRBV5-6 and TRBJ2-5 gives the full variable domain: DAGVTQSPTHLIKTRGQQVTLRCSPKSGHDTVSWYQQALGQGPQFIFQYYEEEERQRGNFPDRFSGHQFPNYSSELNVNALLLGDSALYLCASSLVVEETQYFGPGTRLLVL.

V is TRBV7-9 and J is TRBJ1-3, with 8 positions matching TRBD1. Losses at the gene ends were 8 bases for V and 10 bases for J; bases not matched to a gene: 1. The CDR3 spans 10 residues. The germline CDR1 and CDR2 sequences are SEHNR and FQNEAQ (reference sequence). CDR3 in DNA: TGTGCCAGCGACAGGGGTACCATATATTTT. Its protein is CASDRGTIYF. The complete variable domain, with remaining parts taken from reference TRBV7-9 and TRBJ1-3, reads DTGVSQNPRHKITKRGQNVTFRCDPISEHNRLYWYRQTLGQGPEFLTYFQNEAQLEKSRLLSDRFSAERPKGSFSTLEIQRTEQGDSAMYLCASDRGTIYFGEGSWLTVV.

This clone was seen only a few times. The chain recombines TRBV6-1 with TRBJ2-1, with D perhaps matching TRBD1 (6 bases). V shed 3 bases and J shed 1 base, with 10 bases lying between them. CDR3 length: 15 amino acids. The V gene's germline CDR1 is MNHNS and CDR2 SASEGT. CDR3 bases: TGTGCCAGCAGTGACGTCACAGGGTCCTACAATGAGCAGTTCTTC. Amino acids: CASSDVTGSYNEQFF.

The chain combines TRBV29-1 with TRBJ1-4, with D tentatively TRBD1 (5 bases). The CDR3 is 13 amino acids. Per germline, CDR1 SQVTM and CDR2 ANQGSEA. Trimming pared 6 bases from V and 8 bases from J, leaving 16 bases between. CDR3 coding DNA: TGCAGCGTACTGGGCACGGGGGAAGAAAAACTGTTTTTT. It is translated as CSVLGTGEEKLFF. Based on the CDR3 plus reference TRBV29-1 and TRBJ1-4, the full variable domain is SAVISQKPSRDICQRGTSLTIQCQVDSQVTMMFWYRQQPGQSLTLIATANQGSEATYESGFVIDKFPISRPNLTFSTLTVSNMSPEDSSIYLCSVLGTGEEKLFFGSGTQLSVL.